This TCR beta chain was obtained from a study of control samples from healthy donors and cancer patients. The CDR3 sequence is 14 residues long. V was clipped by 0 bases and J by 6 bases; unmatched bases: 3. CDR1 and CDR2 (germline): SEHNR, FQNEAQ (reference sequence). Some clones are missing from TCRdb's copy, which holds only in-frame ones; the method was immunoSEQ multiplex PCR. The sample holds 150,000 to 200,000 clones, around 88% seen once. Material for sequencing was blood. The origin of this receptor is a man in his late teens or twenties in good health. The genes are TRBV7-9 and TRBJ1-2, with 8 bases matching TRBD1. CDR3 nucleotide sequence: TGTGCCAGCAGCTTAGCCCAGGGGGCGAATGGCTACACCTTC. Protein sequence: CASSLAQGANGYTF.